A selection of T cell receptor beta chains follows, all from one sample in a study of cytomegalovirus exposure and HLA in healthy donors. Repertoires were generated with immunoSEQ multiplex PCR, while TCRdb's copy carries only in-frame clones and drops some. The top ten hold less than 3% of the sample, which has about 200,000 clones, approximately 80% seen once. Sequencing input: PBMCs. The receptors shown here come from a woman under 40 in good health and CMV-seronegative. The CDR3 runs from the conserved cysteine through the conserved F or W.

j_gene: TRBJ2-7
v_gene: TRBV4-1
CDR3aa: CASSYYQGYTYEQYF

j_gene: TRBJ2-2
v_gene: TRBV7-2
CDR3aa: CASRSGRNTGELFF

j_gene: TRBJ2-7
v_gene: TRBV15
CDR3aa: CATSTTRHSPYEQYF

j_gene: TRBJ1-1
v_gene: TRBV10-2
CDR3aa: CASSTQGTLNTEAFF

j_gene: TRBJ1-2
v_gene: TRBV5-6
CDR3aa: CASTLKPGHWDYGYTF

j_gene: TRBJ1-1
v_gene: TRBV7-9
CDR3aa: CASSLAVGATEAFF

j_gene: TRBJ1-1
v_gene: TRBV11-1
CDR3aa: CASSLGRGRWNTEAFF

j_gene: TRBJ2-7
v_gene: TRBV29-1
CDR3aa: CSARNRDTLRHEQYF

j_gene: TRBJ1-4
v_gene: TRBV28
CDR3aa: CASSSTGERATNEKLFF

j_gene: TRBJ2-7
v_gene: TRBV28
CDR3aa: CASINPGLAGRYEQYF

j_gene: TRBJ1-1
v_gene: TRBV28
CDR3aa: CASSLFGQTNTEAFF

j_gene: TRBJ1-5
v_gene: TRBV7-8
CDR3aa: CASSYQPPRTWDDRGSNQPQHF

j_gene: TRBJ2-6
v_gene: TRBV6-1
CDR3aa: CASSAIYRGTNVLTF

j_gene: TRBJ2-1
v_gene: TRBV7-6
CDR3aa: CASTLLAGGEEQFF

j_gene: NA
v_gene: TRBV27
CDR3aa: CASRRGDSSYEQYF

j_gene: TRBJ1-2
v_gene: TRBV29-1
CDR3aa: CSVSQGPTGGYTF

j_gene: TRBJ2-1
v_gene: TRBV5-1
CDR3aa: CAIPGGGNEQFF

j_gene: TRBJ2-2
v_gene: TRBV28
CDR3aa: CASNLPAGGPHGELFF

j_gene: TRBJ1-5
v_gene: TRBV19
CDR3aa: CASSLGGGYQPQHF

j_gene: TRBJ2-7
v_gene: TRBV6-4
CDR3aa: CASSRESGRAYEQYF

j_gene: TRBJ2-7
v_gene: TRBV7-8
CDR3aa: CASSLGWWGLAEGPDSYEQYF

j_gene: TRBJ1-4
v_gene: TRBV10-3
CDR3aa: CAISEVFRRDEKLFF

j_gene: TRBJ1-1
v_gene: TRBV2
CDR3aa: CASSTAAITEAFF

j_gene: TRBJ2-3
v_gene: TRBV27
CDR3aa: CASRGQGKGVDTQYF

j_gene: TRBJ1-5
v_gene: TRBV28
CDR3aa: CASSWGEGQPQHF